This is a list of T cell receptor beta chains from one sample in a study of T-cell reconstitution after alpha-beta-depleted transplantation in children. TCRdb ran MiXCR on the PCR reads and lists one entry per CDR3 protein. The table lists about 100,000 distinct CDR3 sequences, 6% to 9% of them singletons. The sample was PBMCs, taken before TCRalphabeta/CD19-depleted stem cell transplant. The source of these receptors is a boy aged 2 to 10 with acute lymphoblastic leukemia, due to receive a stem cell transplant. Both conserved end residues are trimmed from each CDR3.

v_gene: TRBV5-1; j_gene: TRBJ1-1; CDR3aa: ASSLLRGNTEAF
v_gene: TRBV25-1; j_gene: TRBJ2-7; CDR3aa: ASSAGGAYEQY
v_gene: TRBV7-2; j_gene: TRBJ1-5; CDR3aa: ASSLRESNQPQH
v_gene: TRBV6-1; j_gene: TRBJ1-4; CDR3aa: ASARGWTNEKLF
v_gene: TRBV27; j_gene: TRBJ2-1; CDR3aa: ASSLEQGYIEQF
v_gene: TRBV14; j_gene: TRBJ1-2; CDR3aa: ASSQDSRGGSSYGYT
v_gene: TRBV7-9; j_gene: TRBJ2-1; CDR3aa: ASSLVQGGYNEQF
v_gene: TRBV7-2; j_gene: TRBJ2-3; CDR3aa: ASSLVAAQTSTDTQY
v_gene: TRBV7-9; j_gene: TRBJ2-3; CDR3aa: ASSASLTSQTQY
v_gene: TRBV3-1; j_gene: TRBJ1-6; CDR3aa: ASSPSLGGTGSPLH
v_gene: TRBV5-1; j_gene: TRBJ2-1; CDR3aa: ASSLGLVNEQF
v_gene: TRBV20-1; j_gene: TRBJ2-7; CDR3aa: SARSSYAPGNYEQY
v_gene: TRBV12-3/TRBV12-4; j_gene: TRBJ2-7; CDR3aa: ASSLSGAEQY
v_gene: TRBV7-2; j_gene: TRBJ2-3; CDR3aa: ASSTIAGPTDTQY
v_gene: TRBV7-3; j_gene: TRBJ2-2; CDR3aa: ASSSLSFPDTGELF
v_gene: TRBV7-2; j_gene: TRBJ1-1; CDR3aa: ASTGAEDTEAF
v_gene: TRBV15; j_gene: TRBJ1-5; CDR3aa: ATSTERDGNQPQH
v_gene: TRBV20-1; j_gene: TRBJ2-7; CDR3aa: SASPGPQYEQY
v_gene: TRBV7-2; j_gene: TRBJ2-3; CDR3aa: ASSLIAGTDTQY
v_gene: TRBV7-2; j_gene: TRBJ2-7; CDR3aa: ASSLLGVEQY
v_gene: TRBV2; j_gene: TRBJ1-1; CDR3aa: ASSEGVYTEAF
v_gene: TRBV20-1; j_gene: TRBJ2-1; CDR3aa: SARHRGSYNEQF
v_gene: TRBV7-2; j_gene: TRBJ2-7; CDR3aa: ASGYQTGAHEQY
v_gene: TRBV20-1; j_gene: TRBJ1-2; CDR3aa: SAVRTAPSNYGYT
v_gene: TRBV11-2; j_gene: TRBJ2-5; CDR3aa: ASSLEGGVGGPQETQY
v_gene: TRBV20-1; j_gene: TRBJ2-2; CDR3aa: SARDLGLESGELF
v_gene: TRBV2; j_gene: TRBJ2-7; CDR3aa: ASSAGNSYEQY
v_gene: TRBV5-1; j_gene: TRBJ1-1; CDR3aa: ASSLEQGTTEAF
v_gene: TRBV5-1; j_gene: TRBJ2-5; CDR3aa: ASSQKETQY
v_gene: TRBV7-9; j_gene: TRBJ1-2; CDR3aa: ASSLVAESYGYT
v_gene: TRBV5-5; j_gene: TRBJ2-1; CDR3aa: ASSLEGLGVNEQF
v_gene: TRBV5-1; j_gene: TRBJ2-7; CDR3aa: ASTITGGGYEQY
v_gene: TRBV5-1; j_gene: TRBJ1-2; CDR3aa: ASSFSNRAYGYT
v_gene: TRBV7-9; j_gene: TRBJ1-1; CDR3aa: ASSWAGSNTEAF
v_gene: TRBV28; j_gene: TRBJ2-5; CDR3aa: ASIRVGNQETQY
v_gene: TRBV4-1; j_gene: TRBJ1-4; CDR3aa: ASSQPDRLNEKLF
v_gene: TRBV6-2/TRBV6-3; j_gene: TRBJ1-1; CDR3aa: ASRWTGNMAEAF